Following are 20 T cell receptor beta chains from one sample sequenced in a study of blood T cell repertoires in COVID-19. This table comes from immunoSEQ multiplex PCR, and its TCRdb copy is limited to in-frame clones, with some not included. The sample holds 40,000 to 60,000 clones, about 82% seen once. Sequenced input: peripheral blood. These TCRs come from a human donor in a cohort sampled during active COVID-19.

The CDR3 loop is CASSYLTGEETEAFF. The CDR3 bases are TGTGCCAGCAGTTATCTCACAGGGGAGGAAACTGAAGCTTTCTTT. This chain uses TRBV6-6 with TRBJ1-1; 7 nucleotides agree with TRBD1. Trimming removed 3 bases from V and 5 bases from J; junction bases left unmatched: 9. The CDR3 is 15 residues long. The V gene's germline CDR1 is MNHNY and CDR2 SVGAGI (reference sequence).

This chain uses TRBV5-4 with TRBJ2-1; TRBD2 might be the D (5 bases). Germline loops: CDR1 SGHNT, CDR2 YYREEE (reference sequence). This CDR3 region has 14 residues. Trimming pared 5 bases from V and 5 bases from J, leaving 14 bases between. This chain's CDR3 is CASRLPGSHNEQFF. As DNA, the CDR3 is TGTGCCAGCAGGCTGCCGGGGAGCCACAATGAGCAGTTCTTC.

V is TRBV5-1 and J is TRBJ1-2, with 7 bases aligning to TRBD1. Germline CDR1 reads SGHRS; CDR2 reads YFSETQ. The CDR3 spans 14 residues. V lost 1 base to trimming and J lost 3 bases; unmatched junction nucleotides: 3. CDR3 amino acids: CASSLTGTDYGYTF. CDR3 nucleotides: TGCGCCAGCAGCTTGACCGGGACAGACTATGGCTACACCTTC.

This clone appeared once. V gene TRBV4-3 combines with J gene TRBJ1-5; D gene uncertain. Germline V gene sequence: CDR1 LGHNA, CDR2 YSLEER. The CDR3 runs to 14 residues. The V and J ends lost 0 bases and 4 bases respectively, with 7 bases between them. The CDR3 sequence: CASSQDLRNQPQHF. Written as DNA, the CDR3 is TGCGCCAGCAGCCAAGATCTACGGAATCAGCCCCAGCATTTT.

The chain has TRBV28 and TRBJ1-3; D remains unclear. Trimming left V 3 bases short and J 0 bases short, with 6 bases between. CDR3 length: 14 amino acids. The germline V gene encodes CDR1 MDHEN and CDR2 SYDVKM. CDR3 bases: TGTGCCAGCAGTTTCTTGAGCTCTGGAAACACCATATATTTT. Encoded protein: CASSFLSSGNTIYF.

This clone was recorded once. This chain joins TRBV19 and TRBJ1-5, with a possible D match to TRBD1 (5 bases). V was cut by 4 bases and J by 0 bases, with 16 bases left in between. Germline-derived CDR1 and CDR2 are LNHDA and SQIVND (reference sequence). This CDR3 has 17 amino acids. CDR3 sequence (DNA): TGTGCCAGTAGTAAGGTTGTTGTCGACAGTAGCAATCAGCCCCAGCATTTT. Residues: CASSKVVVDSSNQPQHF.

The table lists this clone with a few counts. The chain carries TRBV7-2 and TRBJ2-1, with D possibly being TRBD1 (6 bases). This CDR3 spans 15 amino acids. The germline V gene has CDR1 SGHTA and CDR2 FQGNSA. V shed 7 bases and J shed 1 base, with 14 bases lying between them. The chain's CDR3 is CASKRGGSSYNEQFF. The CDR3 region has the DNA TGTGCCAGCAAAAGAGGGGGATCGTCCTACAATGAGCAGTTCTTC.

Notes on this clone: The same CDR3 also results from other DNA sequences found in this sample. The V call is TRBV18, the J call TRBJ2-3; 10 bases line up with TRBD2. Trimming cost V 3 bases and J 1 base; bases outside gene matches: 1. Germline V CDR1 and CDR2: KGHSH, LQKENI. This CDR3 has 15 amino acids. The CDR3 spells CASSPLAGGTDTQYF. For the CDR3, the DNA is TGTGCCAGCTCACCCCTAGCGGGAGGCACAGATACGCAGTATTTT.

The J gene is TRBJ2-3, the V gene TRBV2; no clear D gene. CDR3 length: 12 amino acids. The germline V and J ends were trimmed by 5 bases and 6 bases, with 9 bases remaining between them. Germline CDR1 is SNHLY and CDR2 is FYNNEI. CDR3 residues: CASSLLVDTQYF. The CDR3 DNA reads TGTGCCAGCAGTCTCCTTGTTGATACGCAGTATTTT.

The chain's CDR3 is CASSISLLREVTDTQYF. The CDR3 DNA reads as TGTGCCAGTAGTATCTCCCTCCTGCGGGAGGTCACAGATACGCAGTATTTT. This chain uses TRBV19 with TRBJ2-3, with 8 bases lining up with TRBD2. This CDR3 has 17 residues. Trimming took 3 bases from V and 2 from J; bases not matched to a gene: 10. CDR1 and CDR2 (germline): LNHDA, SQIVND (reference sequence).

A note on this clone: One end of the junction varies from germline; a read error may be responsible. Additional DNA sequences in this sample encode the identical CDR3. The V and J genes are TRBV19 and TRBJ1-2; D gene ambiguous. Germline V gene data show CDR1 as LNHDA and CDR2 as SQIVND (reference sequence). The CDR3 has 14 residues. CDR3 loop: CASSIGRTVYGYTF. The CDR3 bases are TGTGCCAGCAGTATAGGCCGTACGGTGTATGGCTACACCTTC.

The rearrangement links TRBV23-1 to TRBJ2-7; 8 bases are a match to TRBD1. TRBV23-1 is reported as an ORF; its role is uncertain. CDR3 size: 11 residues. Trimming took 8 bases from V and 5 from J; bases not matched to a gene: 2. The CDR3 DNA sequence: TGCGCCAGCCAGGGGGCAGACGAGCAGTACTTC. Translated: CASQGADEQYF.

The chain carries TRBV10-2 and TRBJ1-5; D not resolved. Germline V gene sequence: CDR1 WSHSY, CDR2 SAAADI. V lost 0 bases and J lost 0, with 18 bases in between. CDR3 length equals 19 residues. The CDR3 DNA follows: TGCGCCAGCAGTGAGTCAAAGAAAATTTCCGCCTATAGCAATCAGCCCCAGCATTTT. Translation: CASSESKKISAYSNQPQHF.

The chain carries TRBV27 and TRBJ2-3; 7 nucleotides agree with TRBD2. V was pared by 5 bases and J by 2 bases, with 7 bases of the junction left unmatched. The CDR3 runs 15 residues. Germline CDR1 MNHEY, CDR2 SMNVEV (reference sequence). For the CDR3, the DNA is TGTGCCAGCAGTCCCCCGGGACTATACACAGATACGCAGTATTTT. Translation: CASSPPGLYTDTQYF.

V and J are TRBV19 and TRBJ1-1; 9 bases map to TRBD1. Germline V gene data show CDR1 as LNHDA and CDR2 as SQIVND (reference sequence). V trimming: 7 bases; J trimming: 5 bases; junction bases outside the gene matches: 14. The CDR3 has 16 residues. DNA of the CDR3: TGTGCCAGTAAAAGGGGCACAGGGGGCATTGGGACTGAAGCTTTCTTT. It encodes CASKRGTGGIGTEAFF. The full variable domain, in which reference TRBV19 and TRBJ1-1 provide the parts outside the CDR3, is DGGITQSPKYLFRKEGQNVTLSCEQNLNHDAMYWYRQDPGQGLRLIYYSQIVNDFQKGDIAEGYSVSREKKESFPLTVTSAQKNPTAFYLCASKRGTGGIGTEAFFGQGTRLTVV.

This sequence joins TRBV10-3 and TRBJ2-1, with TRBD2 matching over 8 bases. With 7 bases clipped from V and 8 bases from J, the junction kept 4 bases outside the gene matches. This CDR3 contains 12 residues. The V gene's germline CDR1 is ENHRY and CDR2 SYGVKD. CDR3: CAINQAGDEQFF. For the CDR3, the DNA is TGTGCCATCAATCAAGCGGGAGATGAGCAGTTCTTC.

The chain uses TRBV14 and TRBJ2-7; TRBD1 matches 10 bases. Germline V lookup: CDR1 SGHDN, CDR2 FVKESK. The CDR3 runs 14 residues. V lost 1 base and J lost 7; bases outside the gene matches: 4. The CDR3 reads CASSQALDRGEQYF. The CDR3 DNA sequence: TGTGCCAGCAGCCAAGCTTTGGACAGGGGGGAGCAGTACTTC.

The CDR3 protein is CATSRERIYGYTF. The CDR3 bases are TGTGCCACCAGCAGAGAGAGAATATATGGCTACACCTTC. The V call is TRBV15, the J call TRBJ1-2; no clear D gene. Trimming took off 0 bases at V and 5 bases at J, with 7 bases between the two ends. The CDR3 runs 13 residues. Germline V gene sequence: CDR1 LNHNV, CDR2 YYDKDF (reference sequence).

The chain employs TRBV4-2 and TRBJ1-1, with TRBD1 as a possible D gene (5 bases). The germline V gene has CDR1 LGHNA and CDR2 YNFKEQ. The CDR3 is 14 amino acids. V was clipped by 5 bases and J by 10 bases, with 20 bases between them. The CDR3 region has the DNA TGTGCCAGCAGCGCCCTAATCAGGGAGGGAAGAGCTTTCTTT. This codes for CASSALIREGRAFF.

This clone showed up just a few times. V usage is TRBV19 and J usage is TRBJ2-2; TRBD2 agrees at 7 bases. The CDR3 loop spans 17 amino acids. Losses at the gene ends were 3 bases for V and 2 bases for J; bases not matched to a gene: 9. Germline-derived CDR1 and CDR2 are LNHDA and SQIVND (reference sequence). The CDR3 DNA reads TGTGCCAGTAGTATTTATGGTAGACTAGCAAACACCGGGGAGCTGTTTTTT. Translated, it gives CASSIYGRLANTGELFF.